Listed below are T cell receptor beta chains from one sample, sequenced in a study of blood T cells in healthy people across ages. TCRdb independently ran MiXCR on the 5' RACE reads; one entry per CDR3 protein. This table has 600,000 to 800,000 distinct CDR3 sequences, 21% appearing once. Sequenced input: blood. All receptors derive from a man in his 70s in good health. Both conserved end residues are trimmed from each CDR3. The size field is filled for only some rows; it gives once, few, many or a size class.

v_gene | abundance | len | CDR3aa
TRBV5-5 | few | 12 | ASSFIQLGNERF
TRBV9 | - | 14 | ASSVGKGGFEEKLF
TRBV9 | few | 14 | ASSVTGTRVLDTQY
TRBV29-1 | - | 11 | SVELQGFYEQF
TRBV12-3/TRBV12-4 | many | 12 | ASSLAGVRNEQF
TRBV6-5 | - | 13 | ASAPRLAPHNEQF
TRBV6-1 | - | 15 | ASLGLAGGASTDTQY
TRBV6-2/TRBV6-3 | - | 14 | ASSRLAGGTYNEQF
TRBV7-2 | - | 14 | ATVDRVVSGQETQY
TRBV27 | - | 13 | ASSSSWGTGVEQY
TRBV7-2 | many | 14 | ASSPLGAGGGETQY
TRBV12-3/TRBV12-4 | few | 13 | ASSPQGTTNEKLF
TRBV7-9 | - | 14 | ASSLLTQGVYEKLF
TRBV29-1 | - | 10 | SVEGERGEQY